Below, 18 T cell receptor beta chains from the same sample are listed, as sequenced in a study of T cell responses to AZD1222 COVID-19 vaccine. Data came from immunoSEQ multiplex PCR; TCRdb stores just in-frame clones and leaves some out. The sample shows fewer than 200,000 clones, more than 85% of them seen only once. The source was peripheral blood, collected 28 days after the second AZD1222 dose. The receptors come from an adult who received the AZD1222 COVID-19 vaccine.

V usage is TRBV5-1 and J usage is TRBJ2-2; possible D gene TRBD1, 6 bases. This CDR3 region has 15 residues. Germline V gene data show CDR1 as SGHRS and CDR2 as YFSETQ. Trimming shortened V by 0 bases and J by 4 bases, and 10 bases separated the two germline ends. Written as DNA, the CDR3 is TGCGCCAGCAGCTTGGCGACAGGTGTCACCGGGGAGCTGTTTTTT. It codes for CASSLATGVTGELFF. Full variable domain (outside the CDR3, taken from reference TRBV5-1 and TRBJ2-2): KAGVTQTPRYLIKTRGQQVTLSCSPISGHRSVSWYQQTPGQGLQFLFEYFSETQRNKGNFPGRFSGRQFSNSRSEMNVSTLELGDSALYLCASSLATGVTGELFFGEGSRLTVL.

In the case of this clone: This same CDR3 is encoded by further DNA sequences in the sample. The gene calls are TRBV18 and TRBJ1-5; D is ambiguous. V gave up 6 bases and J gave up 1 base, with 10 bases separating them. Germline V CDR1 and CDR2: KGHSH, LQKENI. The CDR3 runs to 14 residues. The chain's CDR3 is CASSPGLSNQPQHF. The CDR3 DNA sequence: TGTGCCAGCTCCCCGGGATTAAGCAATCAGCCCCAGCATTTT.

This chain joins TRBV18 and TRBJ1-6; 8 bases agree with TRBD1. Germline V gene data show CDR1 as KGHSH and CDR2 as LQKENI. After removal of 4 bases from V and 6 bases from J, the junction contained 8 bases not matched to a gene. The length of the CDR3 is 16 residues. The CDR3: CASSRTSGGSNSPLHF. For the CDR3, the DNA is TGTGCCAGCTCACGAACTTCAGGGGGCAGTAATTCACCCCTCCACTTT.

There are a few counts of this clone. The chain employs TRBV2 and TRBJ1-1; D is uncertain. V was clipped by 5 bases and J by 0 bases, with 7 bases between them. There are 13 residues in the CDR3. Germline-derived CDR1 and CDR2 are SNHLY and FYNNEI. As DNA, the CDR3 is TGTGCCAGCAGTCTCTCTTTGAACACTGAAGCTTTCTTT. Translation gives CASSLSLNTEAFF.

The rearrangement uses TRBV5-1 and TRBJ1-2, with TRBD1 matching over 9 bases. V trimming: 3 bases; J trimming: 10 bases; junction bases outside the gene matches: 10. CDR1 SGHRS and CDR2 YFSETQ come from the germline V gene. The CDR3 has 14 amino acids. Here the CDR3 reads CASSSSGTGMAYTF. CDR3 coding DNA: TGCGCCAGCAGCTCCTCCGGGACAGGGATGGCCTACACCTTC.

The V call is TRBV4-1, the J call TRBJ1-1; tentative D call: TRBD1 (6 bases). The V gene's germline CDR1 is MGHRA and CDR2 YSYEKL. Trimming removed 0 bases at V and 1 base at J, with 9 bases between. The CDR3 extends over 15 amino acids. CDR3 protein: CASSQDQGPNTEAFF. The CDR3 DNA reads TGCGCCAGCAGCCAAGATCAGGGGCCGAACACTGAAGCTTTCTTT.

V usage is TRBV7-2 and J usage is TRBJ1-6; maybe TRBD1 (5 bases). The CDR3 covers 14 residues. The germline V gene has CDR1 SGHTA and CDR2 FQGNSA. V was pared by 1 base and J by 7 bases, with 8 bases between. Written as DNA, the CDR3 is TGTGCCAGCAGCTTAGGCGGGGGGAATTCACCCCTCCACTTT. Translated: CASSLGGGNSPLHF.

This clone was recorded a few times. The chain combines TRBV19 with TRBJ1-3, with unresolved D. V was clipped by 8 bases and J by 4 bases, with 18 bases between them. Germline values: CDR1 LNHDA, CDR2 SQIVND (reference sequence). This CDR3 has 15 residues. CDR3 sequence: CASGYAGYRGNTIYF. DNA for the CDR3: TGTGCCAGTGGATATGCGGGGTATCGGGGAAACACCATATATTTT.

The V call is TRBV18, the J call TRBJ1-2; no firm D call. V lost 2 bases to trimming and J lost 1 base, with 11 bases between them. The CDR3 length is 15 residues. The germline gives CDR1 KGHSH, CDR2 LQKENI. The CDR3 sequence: CASSPIGSGNYGYTF. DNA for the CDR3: TGTGCCAGCTCACCAATCGGGTCCGGTAACTATGGCTACACCTTC.

CDR3 nucleotides: TGTGCCAGCAGTCCCCATCGCTCGCCTGAAGCTTTCTTT. Translating gives CASSPHRSPEAFF. The rearrangement joins TRBV27 to TRBJ1-1; D is unclear. V lost 5 bases and J 6 bases, leaving 13 bases between the germline ends. The CDR3 totals 13 residues. Germline loops: CDR1 MNHEY, CDR2 SMNVEV (reference sequence).

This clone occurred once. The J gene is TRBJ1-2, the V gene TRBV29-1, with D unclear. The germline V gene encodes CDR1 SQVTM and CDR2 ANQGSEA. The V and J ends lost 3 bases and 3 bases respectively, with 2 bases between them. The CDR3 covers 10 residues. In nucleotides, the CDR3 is TGCAGCGTTGACTACTATGGCTACACCTTC. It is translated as CSVDYYGYTF.

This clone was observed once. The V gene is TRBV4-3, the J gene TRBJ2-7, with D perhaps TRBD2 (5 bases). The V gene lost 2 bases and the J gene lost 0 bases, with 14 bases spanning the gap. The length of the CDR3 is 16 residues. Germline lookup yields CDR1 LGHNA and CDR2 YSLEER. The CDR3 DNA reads TGCGCCAGCAGCCAATCCCTGACGGGAAGCTCCTACGAGCAGTACTTC. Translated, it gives CASSQSLTGSSYEQYF.

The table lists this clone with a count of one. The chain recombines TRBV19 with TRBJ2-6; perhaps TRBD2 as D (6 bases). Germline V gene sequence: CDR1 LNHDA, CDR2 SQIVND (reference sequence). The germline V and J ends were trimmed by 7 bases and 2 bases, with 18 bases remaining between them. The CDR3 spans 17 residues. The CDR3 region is CASMPRRGSAGANVLTF. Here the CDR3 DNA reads TGTGCCAGTATGCCGAGGCGGGGAAGCGCTGGGGCCAACGTCCTGACTTTC.

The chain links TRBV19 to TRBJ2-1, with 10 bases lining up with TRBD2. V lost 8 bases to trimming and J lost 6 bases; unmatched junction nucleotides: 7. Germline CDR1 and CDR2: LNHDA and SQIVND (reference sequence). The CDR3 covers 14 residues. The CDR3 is CASLSGRSINEQFF. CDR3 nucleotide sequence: TGTGCCAGTCTTAGCGGGAGGTCGATCAATGAGCAGTTCTTC.

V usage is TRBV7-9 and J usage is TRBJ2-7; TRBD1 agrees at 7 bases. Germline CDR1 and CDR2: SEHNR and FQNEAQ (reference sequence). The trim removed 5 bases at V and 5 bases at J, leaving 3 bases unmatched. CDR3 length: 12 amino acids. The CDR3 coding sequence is TGTGCCAGCAGCCCACAGGGGAACGAGCAGTACTTC. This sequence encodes CASSPQGNEQYF.

CDR3 DNA: TGTGCCAGCAGCCCTAGGGGGATCGGGAGCAATCAGCCCCAGCATTTT. Translating gives CASSPRGIGSNQPQHF. This rearrangement joins TRBV7-2 to TRBJ1-5; the D gene is possibly TRBD1 (6 bases). Trimming stripped 5 bases from V and 1 base from J, with 15 bases between. Germline V gene sequence: CDR1 SGHTA, CDR2 FQGNSA. This CDR3 has 16 residues.

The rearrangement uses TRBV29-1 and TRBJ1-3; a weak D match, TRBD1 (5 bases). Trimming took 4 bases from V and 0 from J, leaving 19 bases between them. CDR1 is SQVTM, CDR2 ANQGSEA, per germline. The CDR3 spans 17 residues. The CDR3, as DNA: TGCAGCGTTGTAGACAGTCAGACCTGGAGCTCTGGAAACACCATATATTTT. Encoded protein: CSVVDSQTWSSGNTIYF.

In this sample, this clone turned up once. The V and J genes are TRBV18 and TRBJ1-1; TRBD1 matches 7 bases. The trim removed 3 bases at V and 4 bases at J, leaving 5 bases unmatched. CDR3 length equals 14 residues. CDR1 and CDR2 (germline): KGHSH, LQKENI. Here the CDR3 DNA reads TGTGCCAGCTCACCGACAGGGTCCCTCACTGAAGCTTTCTTT. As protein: CASSPTGSLTEAFF.